Here is one T cell receptor (beta chain) with its context. Its antigen is still unknown. This entry belongs to a study of shared clonotypes between healthy human individuals. The protocol was immunoSEQ multiplex PCR, while the TCRdb copy is restricted to in-frame clones and leaves out a portion. The table shows roughly 1,100,000 clones, with roughly 75% occurring only once. General study findings and limits: Sequencing depth was predicted to influence how clonotypes are shared among donors. Incompleteness in sorted-subset sequencing, despite large depth, was shown by rarefaction.

This CDR3 contains 13 residues. V lost 7 bases and J lost 3, with 13 bases in between. Germline V gene sequence: CDR1 MNHEY, CDR2 SMNVEV (reference sequence). V and J are TRBV27 and TRBJ2-7; D is possibly TRBD2 (6 bases). The sequenced material came from memory CD4+ T cells sorted from blood. This sample's subset: CD45RA-negative fraction. The receptor was derived from a man aged 18-30 years in good health. In nucleotides, the CDR3 is TGTGCCAGCAACACGGGGGTCCTCTACGAGCAGTACTTC. Its translation is CASNTGVLYEQYF.